The 20 T cell receptor beta chains listed next were all sequenced from one sample in a study of post-analysis software for immune sequencing data. Study observations and caveats: Controls had lower frequencies than patients of about 5 TRBV segments, which included TRBV5-6, TRBV5-1 and TRBV20-1.

Prepared TCR beta cDNA libraries contained unique molecular identifiers. TCRdb itself ran the PCR reads through MiXCR, one entry per CDR3 protein. The sample lists over 150,000 distinct CDR3 sequences; 30% were seen once. These receptors' targets are unknown. The material sequenced was blood. These receptors all come from a girl between 10 and 17 years old with multiple sclerosis.

This sequence joins TRBV5-1 and TRBJ1-1; TRBD1 matches 7 bases. Germline loops: CDR1 SGHRS, CDR2 YFSETQ. The CDR3 has 14 residues. With V trimmed by 4 bases and J by 0 bases, 3 bases remained unmatched. The chain's CDR3 is CASSRGTVNTEAFF. In DNA, the CDR3 is TGCGCCAGCAGCCGCGGGACAGTGAACACTGAAGCTTTCTTT.

Notes on this clonotype: It is likely a read error, because the conserved phenylalanine at the end of the CDR3 is missing. The V call is TRBV29-1, the J call TRBJ1-1; D gene ambiguous. The germline gives CDR1 SQVTM, CDR2 ANQGSEA. With 6 bases removed from V and 0 bases from J, the gap between germline ends came to 11 bases. This CDR3 region has 13 residues. For the CDR3, the DNA is TGCAGCGTGATACGGATAATGAACACTGAAGCTTTCCTT. It translates to CSVIRIMNTEAFL.

This clonotype was seen a handful of times. The chain recombines TRBV18 with TRBJ1-2; D is uncertain. This CDR3 has 13 amino acids. Germline V gene sequence: CDR1 KGHSH, CDR2 LQKENI. Trimming stripped 3 bases from V and 7 bases from J, with 12 bases between. The CDR3 is CASSPEGNSGYTF. CDR3 nucleotide sequence: TGTGCCAGCTCACCCGAAGGGAACAGTGGCTACACCTTC.

This clonotype was seen more than once but under ten times. A much bigger clone sits one base away, suggesting this may be a read error. The CDR3 DNA sequence: TGTGCCAGCAGCCACGGGGGGGAGTACCGCAACGAGCAGTACTTC. This sequence encodes CASSHGGEYRNEQYF. This chain connects TRBV5-5 to TRBJ2-7, with 8 bases identical to TRBD2. The CDR3 has 15 residues. Germline CDR1 SGHKS, CDR2 YYEKEE (reference sequence). The trim removed 4 bases at V and 5 bases at J, leaving 11 bases unmatched. Variable domain in full (rest from reference TRBV5-5 and TRBJ2-7): DAGVTQSPTHLIKTRGQQVTLRCSPISGHKSVSWYQQVLGQGPQFIFQYYEKEERGRGNFPDRFSARQFPNYSSELNVNALLLGDSALYLCASSHGGEYRNEQYFGPGTRLTVT.

The CDR3 here is CASSLWGGAQHNEQFF. In nucleotides, the CDR3 is TGTGCCAGCAGCTTATGGGGGGGCGCCCAACACAATGAGCAGTTCTTC. V gene TRBV7-3 combines with J gene TRBJ2-1, with TRBD2 as a possible D gene (7 bases). Germline V gene lookup returns CDR1 SGHTA and CDR2 FQGTGA. This CDR3 spans 16 amino acids. The V end lost 2 bases, the J end lost 5 bases, and 16 bases lay between the germline ends.

This clonotype was seen a single time. The chain carries TRBV10-2 and TRBJ2-1; 7 nucleotides line up with TRBD2. The CDR3 runs to 15 residues. V dropped 5 bases and J dropped 7; count of bases not matched to a gene: 11. Germline CDR1 reads WSHSY; CDR2 reads SAAADI. Written as DNA, the CDR3 is TGCGCCAGCAGTCCGGGGGAAGCGGGGCTGAATGAGCAGTTCTTC. This codes for CASSPGEAGLNEQFF.

This clonotype was seen once. J is TRBJ2-7 and V is TRBV4-2, with D possibly being TRBD2 (6 bases). The CDR3 loop spans 17 amino acids. CDR1 and CDR2 (germline): LGHNA, YNFKEQ. Trimming shortened V by 1 base and J by 5 bases, and 21 bases separated the two germline ends. CDR3: CASSQAVTGGVSNEQYF. The CDR3 DNA sequence: TGTGCCAGCAGCCAAGCGGTTACGGGCGGGGTGTCCAACGAGCAGTACTTC.

In this sample, this clonotype turned up many times. This CDR3 is CASSLDRASGIKRDTDTQYF. Here the CDR3 DNA reads TGTGCCAGCAGCTTAGATCGGGCGAGCGGGATCAAGCGGGACACAGATACGCAGTATTTT. The V and J genes are TRBV11-2 and TRBJ2-3, with TRBD2 identical over 7 bases. Germline CDR1 and CDR2: SGHAT and FQNNGV. V gave up 0 bases and J gave up 2 bases; unmatched junction bases: 17. This CDR3 spans 20 amino acids. Drawing the rest from reference TRBV11-2 and TRBJ2-3, the complete variable domain is EAGVAQSPRYKIIEKRQSVAFWCNPISGHATLYWYQQILGQGPKLLIQFQNNGVVDDSQLPKDRFSAERLKGVDSTLKIQPAKLEDSAVYLCASSLDRASGIKRDTDTQYFGPGTRLTVL.

This clonotype was detected many times. V and J are TRBV6-6 and TRBJ1-5; D uncertain. CDR1 is MNHNY, CDR2 SVGAGI, per germline (reference sequence). CDR3 size: 15 residues. V was clipped by 4 bases and J by 2 bases, with 12 bases between them. The CDR3 DNA follows: TGTGCCAGCAGTTTCGGACCCGGGGGCAATCAGCCCCAGCATTTT. This codes for CASSFGPGGNQPQHF.

On this clonotype: A much bigger clone sits one base away, suggesting this may be a read error. The genes are TRBV5-1 and TRBJ2-7; D gene ambiguous. This CDR3 has 13 residues. Germline V gene sequence: CDR1 SGHRS, CDR2 YFSETQ. V lost 4 bases, J lost 3 bases, and 11 bases lay in between. CDR3: CASSPLDRYEQYF. DNA for the CDR3: TGCGCCAGCAGCCCGCTTGACCGCTACGAGCAGTACTTC.

This clonotype came up many times. The chain combines TRBV12-3 or TRBV12-4 with TRBJ2-3; possible D gene TRBD2, 5 bases. Trimming removed 4 bases from V and 5 bases from J, with 16 bases in between. The CDR3 is made up of 15 amino acids. For the CDR3, the DNA is TGTGCCAGCAGTTCGAGGGAGCGATCAATAGATACGCAGTATTTT. Translation gives CASSSRERSIDTQYF.

V is TRBV12-3 or TRBV12-4 and J is TRBJ2-1; 12 nucleotides agree with TRBD2. Trimming removed 4 bases from V and 8 bases from J; junction bases left unmatched: 21. This CDR3 is built from 20 residues. CDR3 DNA sequence: TGTGCCAGCAGTTCTCCTAGCGGGAGGGCCCCTCCACAACTAGGTTATGAGCAGTTCTTC. It is translated as CASSSPSGRAPPQLGYEQFF.

This chain joins TRBV11-2 and TRBJ2-1; a weak D match, TRBD2 (6 bases). This CDR3 contains 15 residues. Per the germline V gene, CDR1 is SGHAT and CDR2 is FQNNGV. The V and J ends lost 4 bases and 5 bases respectively, with 15 bases between them. The CDR3 loop is CASSYPLGGNNEQFF. The CDR3 region has the DNA TGTGCCAGCAGCTACCCTCTGGGGGGAAACAATGAGCAGTTCTTC.

This clonotype was detected many times. The chain couples TRBV7-6 to TRBJ2-7; D gene uncertain. Germline CDR1 is SGHVS and CDR2 is FNYEAQ. CDR3 length: 15 residues. The V and J ends lost 5 bases and 1 base respectively, with 15 bases between them. Here the CDR3 reads CASSLTMGTSYEQYF. CDR3 coding DNA: TGTGCCAGCAGCCTAACCATGGGCACATCCTACGAGCAGTACTTC.

This clonotype was counted only a few times. This chain connects TRBV19 to TRBJ2-2, with 8 bases fitting TRBD2. Germline V CDR1 and CDR2: LNHDA, SQIVND (reference sequence). Trimming took 7 bases from V and 1 from J; bases not matched to a gene: 2. This CDR3 comprises 14 residues. CDR3 sequence reads: CASTGTRNTGELFF. The CDR3 DNA follows: TGTGCCAGTACCGGGACTAGGAACACCGGGGAGCTGTTTTTT.

The genes are TRBV25-1 and TRBJ1-4; possibly TRBD1 for D (5 bases). Trimming shortened V by 4 bases and J by 8 bases, and 17 bases separated the two germline ends. Germline CDR1 reads MGHDK; CDR2 reads SYGVNS. The CDR3 is made up of 15 amino acids. CDR3: CASSASGISHEKLFF. Here the CDR3 DNA reads TGTGCCAGCAGTGCTTCAGGGATATCTCACGAAAAACTGTTTTTT. The whole variable domain, filled in from reference TRBV25-1 and TRBJ1-4, reads EADIYQTPRYLVIGTGKKITLECSQTMGHDKMYWYQQDPGMELHLIHYSYGVNSTEKGDLSSESTVSRIRTEHFPLTLESARPSHTSQYLCASSASGISHEKLFFGSGTQLSVL.

The gene calls are TRBV28 and TRBJ2-7; 10 nucleotides agree with TRBD2. This CDR3 has 18 amino acids. The germline CDR1 and CDR2 sequences are MDHEN and SYDVKM. V lost 3 bases and J lost 3; bases outside the gene matches: 14. CDR3 amino acids: CASSLPSGSYNLNYEQYF. The CDR3 DNA follows: TGTGCCAGCAGTTTGCCTAGCGGGAGTTATAACCTTAACTACGAGCAGTACTTC.

The chain carries TRBV5-1 and TRBJ2-1; 7 bases fit TRBD2. The junction had 10 bases not matched to a gene; V was cut back by 4 bases and J by 6 bases. CDR1 is SGHRS and CDR2 is YFSETQ in the germline V gene. The length of the CDR3 is 15 residues. The chain's CDR3 is CASSLGGDGSNEQFF. CDR3 DNA sequence: TGCGCCAGCAGCCTGGGGGGGGACGGGAGCAATGAGCAGTTCTTC.

The J gene is TRBJ1-5, the V gene TRBV28; D gene unclear. Trimming removed 3 bases from V and 7 bases from J, with 10 bases in between. CDR1 MDHEN and CDR2 SYDVKM come from the germline V gene. The CDR3 contains 13 residues. The CDR3 DNA reads as TGTGCCAGCAGTTTTGAAGGGTTGCAGCCCCAGCATTTT. As protein: CASSFEGLQPQHF.

A word on this clonotype: This may stem from a read error, because a much larger clone lies one nucleotide away. The gene calls are TRBV5-1 and TRBJ2-7; 10 bases line up with TRBD2. The CDR3 has 16 amino acids. Germline V gene data show CDR1 as SGHRS and CDR2 as YFSETQ. The ends lost 3 bases at V and 6 bases at J; junction bases unmatched: 12. The CDR3 loop is CASSSNLAGGSGEQYV. The CDR3 DNA reads as TGCGCCAGCAGCTCCAACTTAGCGGGAGGTAGCGGCGAGCAGTACGTC.